The source of this T cell receptor (beta chain) is a study of T cells in Graves' hyperthyroidism and ophthalmopathy. Regions amplified from RNA transcripts were the TCR beta CDR3 regions. Initially, a first-round RT-PCR of the TCR CDR3 employed the HTBI primer set. TCRdb processed the multiplex PCR reads anew with MiXCR; each CDR3 protein has one entry. The repertoire consists of nearly 750,000 distinct CDR3 sequences, with 35% occurring once and the leading ten covering 31%. Findings and caveats of the study: Peripheral blood also featured most of the thyroid clonotypes expanded above 0.001.

This CDR3 contains 14 residues. CDR1 SNHLY and CDR2 FYNNEI come from the germline V gene. The ends were cut back, 5 bases at V and 8 bases at J, with 18 bases in the middle. This clonotype was seen only a few times. Its antigen is as yet unknown. Sequencing input: blood. V and J are TRBV2 and TRBJ1-1; the D is unclear. The TCR sequence derives from a woman aged 35 to 49 with Graves' hyperthyroidism. The CDR3 sequence is CASSLSQLRAEAFF. Here the CDR3 DNA reads TGTGCCAGCAGTTTATCGCAACTCCGGGCCGAAGCTTTCTTT.